These T cell receptor beta chains were read from a single sample in a study of graft-versus-host responses after intestinal transplantation. The antigens of these receptors remain unknown. Data came from immunoSEQ multiplex PCR; TCRdb stores just in-frame clones and leaves some out. The repertoire holds approximately 80,000 clones, with roughly 89% as singletons. The material sequenced was unstimulated CD4+ T cells sorted from spleen or lymph node cells, taken before intestinal transplant. The receptors were gathered from a human donor who received an intestinal transplant. The CDR3 runs from the conserved cysteine through the conserved F or W.

v_gene	j_gene	CDR3aa
TRBV7-9	TRBJ2-7	CASSTRLAGGRYEQYF
TRBV5-5	TRBJ1-2	CASSLFTEPYGYTF
TRBV7-9	TRBJ2-7	CASSHQRGWNEQYF
TRBV5-4	TRBJ2-5	CASSRGLDQETQYF
TRBV7-3	TRBJ2-1	CASSLGFSQGDNEQFF
TRBV5-4	TRBJ2-2	CASSLIGLASELFF
TRBV6-5	TRBJ1-5	CASSYRTGHQPQHF
TRBV6-1	TRBJ1-2	CASSAGTGGIAGYGYTF
TRBV5-1	TRBJ1-1	CASSLGELGSGAFF
TRBV15	TRBJ1-6	CATSRETGDNSPLHF
TRBV28	TRBJ1-5	CASSVIRGDDQPQHF
TRBV7-2	TRBJ1-1	CASSPYKNTEAFF
TRBV5-1	TRBJ2-3	CASSLPEARAPRATDTQYF
TRBV5-1	-	CASSLSRVPGTGGHEQYF
TRBV28	TRBJ1-3	CASSLVGGRLGNTIYF